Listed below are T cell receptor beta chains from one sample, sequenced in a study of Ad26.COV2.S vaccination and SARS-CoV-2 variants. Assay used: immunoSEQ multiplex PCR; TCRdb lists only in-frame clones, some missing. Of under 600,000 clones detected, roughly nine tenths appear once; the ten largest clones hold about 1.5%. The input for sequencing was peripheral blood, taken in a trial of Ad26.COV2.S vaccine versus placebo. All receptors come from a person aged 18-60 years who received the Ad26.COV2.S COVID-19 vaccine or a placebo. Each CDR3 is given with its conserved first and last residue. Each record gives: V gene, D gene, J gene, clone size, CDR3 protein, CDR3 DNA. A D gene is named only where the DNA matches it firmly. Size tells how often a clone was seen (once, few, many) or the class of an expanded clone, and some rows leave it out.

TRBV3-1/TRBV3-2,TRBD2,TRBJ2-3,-,CASSPIAGGPVDTQYF,TGTGCCAGCAGCCCAATAGCGGGAGGGCCTGTAGATACGCAGTATTTT
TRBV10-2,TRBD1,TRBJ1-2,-,CASSLSGGLSGYTF,TGCGCCAGCAGCCTATCAGGGGGGCTGAGCGGCTACACCTTC
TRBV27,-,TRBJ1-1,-,CASSLVGLVGTEAFF,TGTGCCAGCAGTTTAGTGGGGTTAGTCGGCACTGAAGCTTTCTTT
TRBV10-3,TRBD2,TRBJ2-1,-,CAISERTSVDEQFF,TGTGCCATCAGTGAGAGGACTAGCGTCGATGAGCAGTTCTTC
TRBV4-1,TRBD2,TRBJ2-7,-,CASSQEYRTSGDYEQYF,TGCGCCAGCAGCCAAGAGTACCGGACTAGCGGGGATTACGAGCAGTACTTC
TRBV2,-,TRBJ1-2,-,CASSAGGTIYGYTF,TGTGCCAGCAGCGCGGGGGGGACCATCTATGGCTACACCTTC
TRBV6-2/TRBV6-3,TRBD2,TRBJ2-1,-,CASSYRGLAGLSEQFF,TGTGCCAGCAGTTACCGGGGACTAGCGGGGCTGTCTGAGCAGTTCTTC
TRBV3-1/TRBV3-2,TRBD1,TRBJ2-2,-,CASSFPGQGTGELFF,TGTGCCAGCAGCTTCCCGGGACAGGGAACGGGGGAGCTGTTTTTT
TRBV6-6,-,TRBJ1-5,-,CASRLMLGNQPQHF,TGTGCCAGCAGACTAATGCTGGGGAATCAGCCCCAGCATTTT
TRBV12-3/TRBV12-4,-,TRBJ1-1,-,CASSRQGGTEAFF,TGTGCCAGCAGCAGGCAGGGCGGGACTGAAGCTTTCTTT
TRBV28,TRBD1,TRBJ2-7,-,CASSFFPGQGAYEQYF,TGTGCCAGCAGTTTTTTTCCGGGACAGGGGGCGTACGAGCAGTACTTC
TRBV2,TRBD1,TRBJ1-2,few,CASSVRQGNGYTF,TGTGCCAGCAGTGTCCGACAGGGGAATGGCTACACCTTC
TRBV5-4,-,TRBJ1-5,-,CASSLDGFQPQHF,TGTGCCAGCAGCTTGGATGGGTTTCAGCCCCAGCATTTT
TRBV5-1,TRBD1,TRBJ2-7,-,CASSLWDRVYEQYF,TGCGCCAGCAGCTTGTGGGACAGGGTATACGAGCAGTACTTC
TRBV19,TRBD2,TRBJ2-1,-,CASSIESSGRLNEQFF,TGTGCCAGTAGTATAGAGTCTAGCGGGAGGCTAAATGAGCAGTTCTTC
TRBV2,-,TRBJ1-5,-,CASSEFTHSNQPQHF,TGTGCCAGCAGTGAGTTCACCCATAGCAATCAGCCCCAGCATTTT
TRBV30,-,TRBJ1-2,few,CAWRSYGYTF,TGTGCCTGGAGGTCGTATGGCTACACCTTC
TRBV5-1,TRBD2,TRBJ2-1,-,CASSGLAGTYNEQFF,TGCGCCAGCTCAGGACTAGCGGGCACCTACAATGAGCAGTTCTTC
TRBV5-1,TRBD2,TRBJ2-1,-,CASSLDSSGNEQFF,TGCGCCAGCAGCTTGGACAGTAGCGGGAATGAGCAGTTCTTC
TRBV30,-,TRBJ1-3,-,CAWSRGSGNTIYF,TGTGCCTGGAGCCGGGGCTCTGGAAACACCATATATTTT
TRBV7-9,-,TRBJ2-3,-,CASRHERGTQYF,TGTGCCAGCAGGCACGAGAGGGGTACGCAGTATTTT
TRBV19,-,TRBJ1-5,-,CASSPRGGHQPQHF,TGTGCCAGTAGTCCAAGGGGGGGACACCAGCCCCAGCATTTT
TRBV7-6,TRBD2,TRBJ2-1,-,CASSTPSGLAGGYNEQFF,TGTGCCAGCAGCACACCTTCAGGACTAGCGGGGGGGTACAATGAGCAGTTCTTC
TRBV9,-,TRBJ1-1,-,CASTREVGAGNTEAFF,TGTGCCAGTACCAGGGAGGTAGGGGCAGGAAACACTGAAGCTTTCTTT
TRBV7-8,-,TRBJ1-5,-,CASGSNQPQHF,TGTGCCAGCGGAAGCAATCAGCCCCAGCATTTT
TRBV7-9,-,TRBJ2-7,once,CASSLVTRQYF,TGTGCCAGCAGCTTAGTGACAAGGCAGTACTTC
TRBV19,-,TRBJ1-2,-,CASKVGPEQGRSGYTF,TGTGCCAGTAAGGTCGGGCCCGAACAGGGCCGATCTGGCTACACCTTC